This T cell receptor (beta chain) came from a study of shared clonotypes between healthy human individuals. Germline V gene sequence: CDR1 LNHNV, CDR2 YYDKDF (reference sequence). The V gene lost 0 bases and the J gene lost 12 bases, with 17 bases spanning the gap. The CDR3 sequence is 15 residues long. The protocol was immunoSEQ multiplex PCR, while the TCRdb copy is restricted to in-frame clones and leaves out a portion. Counted here are approximately 2.5 million clones, roughly 92% occurring once; the ten biggest clones make up over 0.12%. Regarding the study as a whole: About 5.2% was the fraction of naive CD4 clonotypes found shared across a few donors.

Remarks on this clone: What it binds is not known.

Material: naive CD4+ T cells sorted from blood. Stated subset: CD45RA+ positively selected. The genes are TRBV15 and TRBJ2-2; D is undetermined. The clonotype comes from a man in his late teens or twenties in good health. The CDR3 bases are TGTGCCACCAGCAGAGATCGAGTTGGAAACGCCAAGCTGTTTTTT. It yields the protein CATSRDRVGNAKLFF.